These 18 T cell receptor beta chains originate from one sample sequenced in a study of glioma-infiltrating T cells after dendritic cell vaccination. Generated by immunoSEQ multiplex PCR, the TCRdb table keeps only in-frame clones and is missing some. Of roughly 80,000 clones listed, roughly 91% are singletons. Time point reported: after dendritic cell vaccination, including at tumor progression/relapse. Sequencing used blood, obtained after dendritic cell vaccination. These TCRs come from a human donor with glioblastoma.

This clone came up once. The chain recombines TRBV6-5 with TRBJ1-2; D call uncertain. Germline loops: CDR1 MNHEY, CDR2 SVGAGI. V lost 5 bases and J 5 bases, leaving 9 bases between the germline ends. The CDR3 has 12 residues. The CDR3 here is CASSEDSYGYTF. The DNA for the CDR3 is TGTGCCAGCAGTGAAGACTCTTATGGCTACACCTTC.

The V call is TRBV5-6, the J call TRBJ2-1; the D gene is possibly TRBD2 (6 bases). CDR3 length equals 14 residues. The germline V and J ends were trimmed by 0 bases and 10 bases, with 14 bases remaining between them. In germline, CDR1 is SGHDT, CDR2 YYEEEE. The CDR3 region is CASSLGAPGAEQFF. The CDR3 DNA reads as TGTGCCAGCAGCTTGGGGGCCCCGGGAGCGGAGCAGTTCTTC.

The chain employs TRBV28 and TRBJ2-6; the D is unclear. The CDR3 sequence is 14 residues long. V was cut by 5 bases and J by 4 bases, with 9 bases left in between. The V gene's germline CDR1 is MDHEN and CDR2 SYDVKM. The CDR3 region is CASSTAAGANVLTF. As DNA, the CDR3 is TGTGCCAGCAGTACGGCGGCCGGGGCCAACGTCCTGACTTTC.

The chain employs TRBV6-5 and TRBJ2-1; a weak D match, TRBD2 (5 bases). The CDR3 sequence is 15 residues long. In germline, CDR1 is MNHEY, CDR2 SVGAGI. Trimming removed 5 bases at V and 6 bases at J, with 17 bases between. The CDR3 DNA sequence: TGTGCCAGCAGTCTCGGGGATGGGGTTAGCAATGAGCAGTTCTTC. It is translated as CASSLGDGVSNEQFF.

The chain recombines TRBV10-2 with TRBJ2-2; D not certain. Germline CDR1 WSHSY, CDR2 SAAADI. The CDR3 covers 14 residues. V was trimmed by 7 bases and J by 2 bases, leaving 11 bases between them. The CDR3: CASIRQENTGELFF. The CDR3 coding sequence is TGCGCCAGCATCAGGCAGGAAAACACCGGGGAGCTGTTTTTT.

The chain couples TRBV23-1 to TRBJ2-7, with 10 bases lining up with TRBD1. TRBV23-1 is treated as an ORF (open reading frame) with a function not yet certain. This CDR3 contains 18 residues. J lost 3 bases, V lost 0 bases, and 11 bases had no gene match. The CDR3 reads CASSQSTGFWTGGYEQYF. CDR3 coding DNA: TGCGCCAGCAGTCAATCGACCGGTTTTTGGACAGGGGGCTACGAGCAGTACTTC.

V usage is TRBV30 and J usage is TRBJ2-7; tentatively, D is TRBD2 (6 bases). V lost 0 bases to trimming and J lost 3 bases, with 15 bases between them. The germline V gene encodes CDR1 GTSNPN and CDR2 SVGIG (reference sequence). The length of the CDR3 is 15 residues. The CDR3 bases are TGTGCCTGGAGTGTAGGGGCGGGAATAGTCTACGAGCAGTACTTC. As protein: CAWSVGAGIVYEQYF.

CDR3 DNA sequence: TGCGCCAGCAGCTTGTCAGGCAGGGCAGACGAAAAACTGTTTTTT. Residues: CASSLSGRADEKLFF. V is TRBV5-1 and J is TRBJ1-4, with a tentative D call TRBD1 (5 bases). CDR1 and CDR2 (germline): SGHRS, YFSETQ. The CDR3 has 15 amino acids. V lost 1 base and J 8 bases, leaving 15 bases between the germline ends.

The genes are TRBV6-5 and TRBJ2-2; possible D gene TRBD2, 5 bases. V was pared by 7 bases and J by 5 bases, with 8 bases between. Germline CDR1 reads MNHEY; CDR2 reads SVGAGI. The CDR3 extends over 12 amino acids. The CDR3, as DNA: TGTGCCAGCACTCCGGGGACCGGGGAGCTGTTTTTT. Translation gives CASTPGTGELFF.

This chain links TRBV6-5 with TRBJ2-1; TRBD1 matches 9 bases. V gave up 6 bases and J gave up 7 bases; unmatched junction bases: 10. Germline lookup yields CDR1 MNHEY and CDR2 SVGAGI. This CDR3 is built from 15 residues. The CDR3 region is CASSQQGAPINEQFF. The CDR3 DNA sequence: TGTGCCAGCAGCCAACAGGGGGCGCCGATTAATGAGCAGTTCTTC.

The V call is TRBV27, the J call TRBJ1-1; the D is unclear. Germline CDR1 reads MNHEY; CDR2 reads SMNVEV (reference sequence). The germline V and J ends were trimmed by 6 bases and 3 bases, with 14 bases remaining between them. This CDR3 has 14 amino acids. The CDR3 spells CASRREKGDTEAFF. The CDR3 region has the DNA TGTGCCAGCAGGCGGGAGAAGGGTGACACTGAAGCTTTCTTT.

For this clone: Its ends do not fully match the called genes, so a read error is possible. The V call is TRBV13, the J call TRBJ2-7, with a possible D match to TRBD2 (6 bases). The CDR3 loop spans 14 amino acids. CDR1 is PRHDT, CDR2 FYEKMQ, per germline (reference sequence). The CDR3 DNA sequence: TGTGCCAGCAGCCCAACCGGGCCGGGAGAGATTTTGGACTTC. Its protein product is CASSPTGPGEILDF.

This clone was counted between two and nine times. The rearrangement links TRBV7-6 to TRBJ1-4; tentative D call: TRBD1 (5 bases). The germline V gene has CDR1 SGHVS and CDR2 FNYEAQ. The V end lost 1 base, the J end lost 7 bases, and 10 bases lay between the germline ends. The CDR3 totals 14 residues. The CDR3 reads CASSLVGDGEKLFF. The CDR3 coding sequence is TGTGCCAGCAGCTTAGTAGGGGATGGTGAAAAACTGTTTTTT.

This chain links TRBV6-1 with TRBJ2-5; D is undetermined. The CDR3 contains 17 residues. Germline CDR1 MNHNS, CDR2 SASEGT. V was clipped by 1 base and J by 4 bases, with 19 bases between them. CDR3 in DNA: TGTGCCAGCAGTGAAGTCGAGGCCGTGCTCTCCGGAGAGACCCAGTACTTC. Residues: CASSEVEAVLSGETQYF.

V gene TRBV19 combines with J gene TRBJ1-1, with D unresolved. Germline lookup yields CDR1 LNHDA and CDR2 SQIVND (reference sequence). The V and J ends lost 10 bases and 1 base respectively, with 10 bases between them. The CDR3 is made up of 12 amino acids. The CDR3, as DNA: TGTGCCACGGCGGGGTGGAACACTGAAGCTTTCTTT. This gives the protein CATAGWNTEAFF.

This chain connects TRBV5-6 to TRBJ1-2; 8 bases fit TRBD1. CDR3 size: 15 residues. The ends lost 4 bases at V and 3 bases at J; junction bases unmatched: 8. Germline V gene data show CDR1 as SGHDT and CDR2 as YYEEEE. The DNA of the CDR3 is TGTGCCAGCAGCCTCGGGCAGGGGGCGTACTATGGCTACACCTTC. Amino acid sequence: CASSLGQGAYYGYTF.

V gene TRBV5-1 combines with J gene TRBJ1-3; D is undetermined. Germline lookup yields CDR1 SGHRS and CDR2 YFSETQ. V dropped 4 bases and J dropped 3 bases, with 14 bases sitting between them. CDR3 length: 15 amino acids. CDR3 nucleotide sequence: TGCGCCAGCAGCGGCGGGTCTATAGGTGGAAACACCATATATTTT. This translates into CASSGGSIGGNTIYF. The full variable domain, its missing parts supplied by reference TRBV5-1 and TRBJ1-3, is KAGVTQTPRYLIKTRGQQVTLSCSPISGHRSVSWYQQTPGQGLQFLFEYFSETQRNKGNFPGRFSGRQFSNSRSEMNVSTLELGDSALYLCASSGGSIGGNTIYFGEGSWLTVV.

The V call is TRBV11-2, the J call TRBJ2-5; D call uncertain. V was cut by 1 base and J by 5 bases, with 5 bases left in between. The CDR3 is made up of 12 amino acids. Per germline, CDR1 SGHAT and CDR2 FQNNGV. CDR3 DNA: TGTGCCAGCAGCTTAGTAGATGAGACCCAGTACTTC. It encodes CASSLVDETQYF.